This is a list of T cell receptor beta chains from one sample in a study of blood T cell repertoires in COVID-19. Method: immunoSEQ multiplex PCR; TCRdb's copy keeps in-frame clones and lacks some. The data contain approximately 380,000 clones, around 84% of them singletons. Sequences were obtained from peripheral blood. These receptors were taken from a woman aged 18-29 years with acute or convalescent COVID-19. Both conserved end residues are trimmed from each CDR3. Each record gives: V gene, J gene, CDR3 protein.

V gene: TRBV6-5
J gene: TRBJ2-7
CDR3 protein: ASLDSGQGLDEQY

V gene: TRBV13
J gene: TRBJ1-2
CDR3 protein: ASSLVARRANYGYT

V gene: TRBV28
J gene: TRBJ2-2
CDR3 protein: ASSSAQSGNTGELF

V gene: TRBV7-9
J gene: TRBJ2-7
CDR3 protein: ASSLTLGGAGTGAYEQY

V gene: TRBV5-6
J gene: TRBJ1-5
CDR3 protein: ASSTSNQPQH

V gene: TRBV15
J gene: TRBJ2-7
CDR3 protein: ATSRDLYEQY

V gene: TRBV5-8
J gene: TRBJ1-1
CDR3 protein: ASSFDSPNTEAF

V gene: TRBV28
J gene: TRBJ2-3
CDR3 protein: ASSPSRWDRAADTQY

V gene: TRBV10-1
J gene: TRBJ1-2
CDR3 protein: ASSESKGQRLYGYT

V gene: TRBV6-6
J gene: TRBJ1-2
CDR3 protein: ASSYSQDIGYT

V gene: TRBV19
J gene: TRBJ2-7
CDR3 protein: ASSARDSSYEQY

V gene: TRBV2
J gene: TRBJ1-4
CDR3 protein: ASSYGMVEKLF

V gene: TRBV2
J gene: TRBJ2-1
CDR3 protein: ASSESGGSYNEQF

V gene: TRBV5-1
J gene: TRBJ2-3
CDR3 protein: ASSLGAGETDTQY

V gene: TRBV4-1
J gene: TRBJ1-2
CDR3 protein: ASSQVHSGTASYGYT

V gene: TRBV6-1
J gene: TRBJ1-5
CDR3 protein: ASSEPPPQH

V gene: TRBV5-5
J gene: TRBJ1-1
CDR3 protein: ASSLAQEAF

V gene: TRBV4-2
J gene: TRBJ2-7
CDR3 protein: ASSQRTGTGVSYEQY

V gene: TRBV2
J gene: TRBJ2-3
CDR3 protein: ASSEAVSTDTQY

V gene: TRBV19
J gene: TRBJ2-2
CDR3 protein: ASTLGTELTGELF

V gene: TRBV7-9
J gene: TRBJ1-2
CDR3 protein: ASSRGAYGYT

V gene: TRBV15
J gene: TRBJ2-4
CDR3 protein: ATSRDLGGAKNIQY

V gene: TRBV6-6
J gene: TRBJ2-1
CDR3 protein: ASSHSGQGAGGPHNEQF

V gene: TRBV7-8
J gene: TRBJ2-7
CDR3 protein: ASSQWTSGSGEQY

V gene: TRBV23-1
J gene: TRBJ1-6
CDR3 protein: ASSQTRNSPLH

V gene: TRBV11-2
J gene: TRBJ2-2
CDR3 protein: ASSLRRQLTGELF

V gene: TRBV25-1
J gene: TRBJ1-2
CDR3 protein: ASSEHPYRGRGYT

V gene: TRBV3-1/TRBV3-2
J gene: TRBJ1-3
CDR3 protein: ASSHRGGNTIY

V gene: TRBV11-2
J gene: TRBJ2-5
CDR3 protein: ASSLELAGQETQY